The source of this TCR beta chain is a study of cytomegalovirus exposure and HLA in healthy donors. With 60 Vbeta and 13 Jbeta primers, the PCR was carried out. Method: immunoSEQ multiplex PCR; TCRdb's copy keeps in-frame clones and lacks some. The repertoire holds roughly 220,000 clones, with 80% to 90% as singletons. A remark on this clone: Antigen specificity is unknown.

Study observations and caveats: A later analysis revealed that TCR association rates differed between HLA loci, peaking at DRB1 and bottoming out at HLA-C.

This TCR derives from a man younger than 45 in good health and CMV-seronegative. Sequencing was done on a sample of PBMCs.

CDR3 nucleotides: TGTGCCAGCGGCCTCGCGAACACCGGGGAGCTGTTTTTT. This codes for CASGLANTGELFF. The chain uses TRBV28 and TRBJ2-2, with no clear D. Germline CDR1 is MDHEN and CDR2 is SYDVKM. The germline V and J ends were trimmed by 8 bases and 0 bases, with 7 bases remaining between them. The CDR3 contains 13 residues.